The clone carrying this T cell receptor beta chain appeared a few times. Its antigen is not identified. The read ends 3 residues before the CDR3 terminus; that terminus is restored from the germline J gene. The protocol was immunoSEQ multiplex PCR, while the TCRdb copy is restricted to in-frame clones and leaves out a portion. Sampling found fewer than 20,000 clones, none seen once. CVID subjects had received replacement immunoglobulin for at least one year. Heparinized whole blood, roughly 5 to 8.5 ml, came from each donor. The data belong to a study of T cell clonality in common variable immunodeficiency. Trimming took 4 bases from V and 5 from J; bases not matched to a gene: 6. The CDR3 is made up of 14 amino acids. Germline V gene data show CDR1 as SGHTA and CDR2 as FQGNSA. Study results and caveats: Reportedly, TCR beta sequences from common variable immunodeficiency showed fewer deletions and N-nucleotide insertions.

Sequencing used peripheral blood mononuclear cells. This TCR derives from a human donor with common variable immunodeficiency. The V gene is TRBV7-2, the J gene TRBJ2-5, with 8 bases that match TRBD2. Here the CDR3 reads CASSYGGAGETQYF. CDR3 DNA, as far as it was read: TGTGCCAGCAGCTACGGGGGGGCTGGTGAGACC.